This T cell receptor beta chain came from a study of shared clonotypes between healthy human individuals (dated by TCRdb to about 2020). For the study in its entirety: The cohort included three men and two women between 18 and 49 years of age. Each donor's leukapheresis produced roughly between roughly 0.85 and 10 billion PBMCs. To increase sequencing depth and limit assay-specific biases, TCR repertoire library preparation and sequencing were carried out by different laboratories using diverse techniques. Blood TCR repertoires of five healthy adults were deeply sequenced to estimate repertoire size and the extent of clonotype sharing between individuals. On the study overall, not on this receptor specifically: The genetic and exposure-history diversity represented was limited by the small number of donors. Sampling was limited to blood, and TCR repertoires in tissue likely differ from TCR repertoires in blood. Pairwise subsampling indicated that sequencing depth was expected to affect the degree of clonotype sharing among donors.

Healthy HIV-negative adults with no recently reported acute infections or vaccinations were included as donors. Every donor was a Caucasian adult residing in Nashville, Tennessee, USA. For unsorted samples, 75 million to 90 million PBMCs were counted, and genomic DNA was extracted using the QIAamp DNA Blood Mini kit. Blood was obtained by leukapheresis, after which PBMCs were separated by Ficoll-Histopaque density gradient centrifugation and cryopreserved in liquid nitrogen vapor phase. Using the deep immunoSEQ assay, TCR CDR3 regions were amplified from genomic DNA by multiplex PCR. For each cell subset, the extracted genomic DNA was distributed evenly across all wells of several immunoSEQ 96-well plates, and each plate served as one replicate. Each replicate PCR for unsorted PBMC received about 0.3 ug genomic DNA, equal to 30,000 to 35,000 T cell genomes. Unsorted PBMC genomic DNA was sequenced across ten immunoSEQ deep assay plates. Purified libraries were measured with a Qubit 3.0 fluorometer, size-checked on a Bioanalyzer 2100, and measured again with the KAPA Library Quantification kit. A separate single-read 150-cycle Illumina NextSeq 550 flow cell was used to sequence each immunoSEQ 96-well plate. On the study's bioinformatics: Because only junctional sequences without quality scores were contained in the immunoSEQ output, filtering matching that applied to full-length reads could not be performed. To assign V/J genes and CDR3, sequences were annotated using PyIR, a Python wrapper for IgBLAST v1.9, with IMGT germline references. Reads with weak V/J assignments (E-value above 1e-6), missing CDR3, stop codons, out-of-frame junctions, or ambiguous translated residues were removed. V3J clonotypes were defined as sequences sharing the same inferred V gene, J gene, and CDR3 amino acid sequence. Percentage overlap between repertoires was calculated by dividing the number of shared unique clonotypes by the size of the smaller repertoire. Repertoire richness was assessed with RTK rarefaction, the Chao1 estimator, and Recon v2.1 estimates of unobserved clonotypes. As stored in TCRdb, this immuneACCESS dataset retains in-frame rearrangements with V and J assigned. A fraction of the clones does not appear; measured against another copy, unresolved V genes explain less than half of the discrepancy, and the remainder lacks a known reason. V, J and clone size are those of that table, while D and trimming were read from the DNA. Counted in this sample were about 480,000 clones; 79% of them appeared once. Of the sample, roughly 13% is held by the ten largest clones.

The CDR3 contains 16 residues, cysteine and phenylalanine counted. The kept DNA is CDR3 alone, 48 bases in frame from the first base. The trim is 1 base for V and 1 base for J, with a gap of 13 bases between the germline ends. The germline V gene encodes CDR1 SGHNT and CDR2 YENEEA. With regard to this clone: Its antigen is not yet known. Base qualities are not provided; no much larger clone lies one nucleotide away.

The TCR was taken from a woman aged 40-49 years in good health. Some clones in this sample may be carry-over from other donors' samples. Here the chain combines TRBV11-3 and TRBJ1-1; there is no confident call for the D gene. Sequenced sample: PBMCs. The CDR3 has the sequence CASSLGWGEGNTEAFF. In nucleotides, the sequence is TGTGCCAGCAGCTTAGGTTGGGGAGAAGGGAACACTGAAGCTTTCTTT.